What follows are 25 T cell receptor beta chains derived from one specimen sequenced in a study of T cells after yellow fever vaccination (dated by TCRdb to about 2019). Library creation used 5' RACE. TCRdb names Illumina HiSeq 2500 as the instrument used. TCRdb reanalyzed the raw reads on its own, using fastp at Q25 for trimming and MiXCR for clone calling, and kept in-frame beta chains. Rows with one shared CDR3 protein collapse into an entry with the most common genes and DNA. The sample records approximately 160,000 distinct CDR3 sequences, about 6% of which are singletons. Just under 3% of the sample comes from the top ten. The treatment or condition label of this sample denotes: live attenuated yellow fever vaccine strain. The input for sequencing was CD4+ T cells sorted from PBMCs, taken on the day of the first yellow fever vaccination. The receptors come from a man in his late teens or twenties who received the YFV17D yellow fever vaccine.

In its sample, this clonotype was seen many times. V usage is TRBV5-1 and J usage is TRBJ2-1, with D perhaps TRBD1 (5 bases). Germline loops: CDR1 SGHRS, CDR2 YFSETQ. Between the trimmed V and J ends, which lost 3 bases and 5 bases, there was a span of 21 bases. The CDR3 is 17 residues long. The CDR3 DNA sequence: TGCGCCAGCAGCTCAAGGCTCAGTGTGGGGCTAAACAATGAGCAGTTCTTC. Amino acids: CASSSRLSVGLNNEQFF.

This rearrangement joins TRBV12-3 or TRBV12-4 to TRBJ2-1, with 7 bases lining up with TRBD2. This CDR3 contains 14 residues. V dropped 4 bases and J dropped 5; count of bases not matched to a gene: 5. The CDR3 sequence: CASSSFGGDNEQFF. The CDR3 bases are TGTGCCAGCAGTTCATTTGGGGGGGACAATGAGCAGTTCTTC.

This clonotype was counted ten times or more. The chain employs TRBV12-3 or TRBV12-4 and TRBJ1-6, with D possibly being TRBD1 (5 bases). Trimming stripped 5 bases from V and 13 bases from J, with 18 bases between. This CDR3 is built from 14 residues. The CDR3 region has the DNA TGTGCCAGCAGTACAGGTTCTATAATTCACCCCCTCCACTTT. Protein sequence: CASSTGSIIHPLHF.

Many counts were recorded for this clonotype. The V and J genes are TRBV5-1 and TRBJ2-3; 7 bases align to TRBD1. After removal of 4 bases from V and 4 bases from J, the junction contained 6 bases not matched to a gene. Germline lookup yields CDR1 SGHRS and CDR2 YFSETQ. This CDR3 is 14 amino acids long. CDR3 sequence: CASSRQGAPDTQYF. CDR3 coding DNA: TGCGCCAGCAGCCGACAGGGCGCCCCAGATACGCAGTATTTT.

This clonotype occurred many times. The rearrangement joins TRBV6-1 to TRBJ2-7; D unclear. Germline loops: CDR1 MNHNS, CDR2 SASEGT. Trimming shortened V by 6 bases and J by 0 bases, and 9 bases separated the two germline ends. This CDR3 contains 13 residues. The CDR3 DNA is TGTGCCAGCAGGAAGAGAAGCTCCTACGAGCAGTACGTC. Amino acid sequence: CASRKRSSYEQYV.

The rearrangement joins TRBV12-3 or TRBV12-4 to TRBJ1-5; D unclear. Trimming left V 7 bases short and J 8 bases short, with 15 bases between. The CDR3 consists of 13 residues. The CDR3 here is CASTTSVREPQHF. The CDR3 nucleotides are TGTGCCAGCACCACATCGGTTCGGGAGCCCCAGCATTTT.

This clonotype was found many times. V is TRBV20-1 and J is TRBJ2-3; D call uncertain. V shed 6 bases and J shed 2 bases, with 18 bases lying between them. The CDR3 is 15 amino acids. Germline loops: CDR1 DFQATT, CDR2 SNEGSKA (reference sequence). CDR3 in amino acids: CSAPLSGRHTDTQYF. CDR3 sequence (DNA): TGCAGTGCCCCCCTCTCGGGCCGCCACACAGATACGCAGTATTTT.

This clonotype was seen many times. The chain uses TRBV5-6 and TRBJ2-5; 11 positions match TRBD2. Germline assignment: CDR1 SGHDT and CDR2 YYEEEE. V gave up 1 base and J gave up 5 bases; unmatched junction bases: 4. The CDR3 runs 15 residues. The chain's CDR3 is CASSLPTSGEETQYF. As DNA, the CDR3 is TGTGCCAGCAGCTTGCCGACTAGCGGGGAGGAGACCCAGTACTTC. Complete variable domain (other parts from reference TRBV5-6 and TRBJ2-5): DAGVTQSPTHLIKTRGQQVTLRCSPKSGHDTVSWYQQALGQGPQFIFQYYEEEERQRGNFPDRFSGHQFPNYSSELNVNALLLGDSALYLCASSLPTSGEETQYFGPGTRLLVL.

The rearrangement uses TRBV10-2 and TRBJ2-3; TRBD2 matches at 7 bases. The CDR3 extends over 14 amino acids. In germline, CDR1 is WSHSY, CDR2 SAAADI. With 7 bases clipped from V and 1 base from J, the junction kept 5 bases outside the gene matches. Here the CDR3 reads CASIQAGGTDTQYF. As DNA, the CDR3 is TGCGCCAGCATTCAGGCGGGGGGCACAGATACGCAGTATTTT.

This clonotype was recorded a few times. The chain combines TRBV6-5 with TRBJ1-1; the D gene is possibly TRBD1 (6 bases). Trimming cost V 2 bases and J 4 bases, with 14 bases left between them. The CDR3 has 15 residues. Per the germline V gene, CDR1 is MNHEY and CDR2 is SVGAGI. This chain's CDR3 is CASSYRSAGATEAFF. As DNA, the CDR3 is TGTGCCAGCAGTTACAGGTCGGCAGGGGCCACTGAAGCTTTCTTT.

This clonotype showed up many times. This chain joins TRBV4-3 and TRBJ2-3; D call uncertain. Germline V CDR1 and CDR2: LGHNA, YSLEER. With 0 bases removed from V and 6 bases from J, the gap between germline ends came to 7 bases. The CDR3 is 13 amino acids. DNA of the CDR3: TGCGCCAGCAGCCAAGAGGGTTGGGATACGCAGTATTTT. Encoded protein: CASSQEGWDTQYF.

This clonotype was seen ten or more times. The chain couples TRBV7-2 to TRBJ1-2; D is unresolved. Germline-derived CDR1 and CDR2 are SGHTA and FQGNSA. The CDR3 runs to 13 residues. V lost 3 bases, J lost 12 bases, and 17 bases lay in between. CDR3 DNA sequence: TGTGCCAGCAGCTTGGATGGCTACATGGCTAACACCTTC. Its translation is CASSLDGYMANTF.

This clonotype was counted between two and nine times. V gene TRBV18 combines with J gene TRBJ2-3; 11 nucleotides align to TRBD2. Germline V gives CDR1 KGHSH, CDR2 LQKENI. V trimming: 3 bases; J trimming: 5 bases; junction bases outside the gene matches: 7. CDR3 length: 16 residues. Here the CDR3 reads CASSPRSGGALDTQYF. Here the CDR3 DNA reads TGTGCCAGCTCACCTCGTAGCGGGGGGGCCCTAGATACGCAGTATTTT.

This chain links TRBV28 with TRBJ2-5; TRBD1 or TRBD2 may be the D gene (7 bases each). Germline CDR1 and CDR2: MDHEN and SYDVKM. V lost 6 bases to trimming and J lost 2 bases, with 25 bases between them. This CDR3 has 18 amino acids. Here the CDR3 reads CASSHWEGGDRPQETQYF. The CDR3 DNA is TGTGCCAGCAGCCACTGGGAGGGGGGGGACAGACCTCAAGAGACCCAGTACTTC.

This clonotype was detected many times. The rearrangement links TRBV19 to TRBJ1-4; D is unclear. Trimming removed 2 bases from V and 2 bases from J, with 6 bases in between. The CDR3 runs 14 residues. Germline assignment: CDR1 LNHDA and CDR2 SQIVND (reference sequence). CDR3 bases: TGTGCCAGTAGTATAAGTGGGACTAATGAAAAACTGTTTTTT. It translates to CASSISGTNEKLFF.

The chain combines TRBV7-2 with TRBJ2-6; perhaps TRBD1 as D (5 bases). The CDR3 is 15 amino acids. The V gene's germline CDR1 is SGHTA and CDR2 FQGNSA. The germline V and J ends were trimmed by 6 bases and 6 bases, with 15 bases remaining between them. For the CDR3, the DNA is TGTGCCAGCAGTCTGGGCCCAGGGCTGGCCAACGTCCTGACTTTC. Encoded protein: CASSLGPGLANVLTF.

This clonotype was seen at least ten times. The gene calls are TRBV7-9 and TRBJ2-5; D call uncertain. From germline, CDR1 is SEHNR and CDR2 FQNEAQ (reference sequence). V was cut by 5 bases and J by 6 bases, with 16 bases left in between. The length of the CDR3 is 14 residues. Here the CDR3 DNA reads TGTGCCAGCAGCCTCACGGACGTCCTACAGACCCAGTACTTC. The encoded protein is CASSLTDVLQTQYF.

The CDR3 region has the DNA TGTGCCAGCAGCTTTGGGCCATTCAATTCACCCCTCCACTTT. Protein sequence: CASSFGPFNSPLHF. This chain links TRBV7-2 with TRBJ1-6; D is undetermined. The CDR3 is 14 amino acids. The germline V gene encodes CDR1 SGHTA and CDR2 FQGNSA. V shed 3 bases and J shed 7 bases, with 10 bases lying between them.

Ten or more counts support this clonotype. A junction end diverges from the germline sequence, so it may reflect a read error. CDR3 nucleotides: TGTGCTAGCAGCCCGAGGGAACGGGAGACCCAGTACTTC. Amino acids: CASSPRERETQYF. The chain couples TRBV7-7 to TRBJ2-5; D is perhaps TRBD2 (5 bases). The germline gives CDR1 SSHAT, CDR2 FNYEAQ (reference sequence). The CDR3 contains 13 residues.

The chain employs TRBV5-1 and TRBJ2-6; 8 nucleotides line up with TRBD1. Germline values: CDR1 SGHRS, CDR2 YFSETQ. The CDR3 sequence is 18 residues long. V dropped 0 bases and J dropped 0; count of bases not matched to a gene: 5. The CDR3 bases are TGCGCCAGCAGCTTGGCTGGGACAGGACGCTCTGGGGCCAACGTCCTGACTTTC. It codes for CASSLAGTGRSGANVLTF.

This clonotype was recorded many times. This chain links TRBV7-2 with TRBJ2-2, with D hard to call. The CDR3 spans 12 residues. V lost 7 bases and J lost 4, with 7 bases in between. Per the germline V gene, CDR1 is SGHTA and CDR2 is FQGNSA. CDR3 in amino acids: CASNQVTGELFF. As DNA, the CDR3 is TGTGCCAGCAATCAGGTCACCGGGGAGCTGTTTTTT.

This clonotype was seen at least ten times. The rearrangement links TRBV21-1 to TRBJ2-7. TRBV21-1 is an annotated pseudogene. The length of the CDR3 is 14 residues. As DNA, the CDR3 is TGTGCCAGCAGCACAGGGGATGGTCCCTACGAGCAGTACGTC. Residues: CASSTGDGPYEQYV.

This chain links TRBV7-6 with TRBJ1-1, with TRBD1 matching 8 bases. The CDR3 totals 16 residues. Germline assignment: CDR1 SGHVS and CDR2 FNYEAQ. The V gene end was trimmed by 4 bases and the J gene end by 0 bases; junction bases not matched to a gene: 7. The CDR3 DNA is TGTGCCAGCAGCTCGGGACAGGCCGATTTGAACACTGAAGCTTTCTTT. The encoded protein is CASSSGQADLNTEAFF.

This clonotype occurred many times. The chain is built from TRBV5-1 and TRBJ2-3; 11 nucleotides align to TRBD2. After removal of 0 bases from V and 3 bases from J, the junction contained 3 bases not matched to a gene. Germline V CDR1 and CDR2: SGHRS, YFSETQ. The CDR3 extends over 16 amino acids. The CDR3 DNA sequence: TGCGCCAGCAGCTTGGCGTCTAGCGGGGGGACAGATACGCAGTATTTT. It encodes CASSLASSGGTDTQYF.

There are many counts of this clonotype. This chain joins TRBV27 and TRBJ1-2; D possibly corresponds to TRBD1 (6 bases). The CDR3 contains 14 residues. With 5 bases removed from V and 6 bases from J, the gap between germline ends came to 16 bases. Looked up from germline, CDR1 is MNHEY and CDR2 is SMNVEV (reference sequence). CDR3 in amino acids: CASSSRGTPHGYTF. CDR3 coding DNA: TGTGCCAGCAGTAGCAGGGGAACGCCTCATGGCTACACCTTC.